A selection of T cell receptor beta chains follows, all from one sample in a study of metastatic and nonmetastatic thyroid tumors. TCRdb re-analyzed the PCR reads using MiXCR. The sample has roughly 65,000 clones, about 14% seen once. Sequencing was performed on blood. Every receptor here comes from a male donor with papillary thyroid cancer or a benign thyroid nodule (not recorded which). Some clones in this sample may be carry-over from other donors' samples. Both conserved end residues are part of each CDR3. The order of the fields is V gene, clone size, J gene, D gene, CDR3 DNA, CDR3 protein. D genes are given only for firm matches. Size is stated for part of the rows, as once, few or many counts, or as a class when the clone is expanded.

V gene: TRBV29-1; clone size: .; J gene: TRBJ2-3; D gene: TRBD1; CDR3 DNA: TGCAGCGCTGATGGGCTGACAGGGGCAGATACGCAGTATTTT; CDR3 protein: CSADGLTGADTQYF
V gene: TRBV5-1; clone size: many; J gene: TRBJ1-6; D gene: .; CDR3 DNA: TGCGCCAGCAGCCATACAGGGTACAATTCACCCCTCCACTTT; CDR3 protein: CASSHTGYNSPLHF
V gene: TRBV11-2; clone size: many; J gene: TRBJ1-1; D gene: .; CDR3 DNA: TGTGCCAGCAGCCCCACAGAGAACACTGAAGCTTTCTTT; CDR3 protein: CASSPTENTEAFF
V gene: TRBV11-2; clone size: .; J gene: TRBJ1-2; D gene: TRBD1; CDR3 DNA: TGTGCCAGCAGCTCACAAACAAACAGGGGAGAAGGCTACACCTTC; CDR3 protein: CASSSQTNRGEGYTF
V gene: TRBV29-1; clone size: many; J gene: TRBJ2-1; D gene: TRBD1; CDR3 DNA: TGCAGCGTTGAAGGTGGGACAGGCTTCTCCTACAATGAGCAGTTCTTC; CDR3 protein: CSVEGGTGFSYNEQFF
V gene: TRBV11-2; clone size: .; J gene: TRBJ2-7; D gene: TRBD2; CDR3 DNA: TGTGCCAGCACCCCCGCAACGATAGCGGGAGTCGAGCAGTACTTC; CDR3 protein: CASTPATIAGVEQYF
V gene: TRBV11-2; clone size: many; J gene: TRBJ2-3; D gene: .; CDR3 DNA: TGTGCCAGCAGCCCACCCCACAGGGAGTCGCAGTATTTT; CDR3 protein: CASSPPHRESQYF
V gene: TRBV27; clone size: many; J gene: TRBJ1-6; D gene: .; CDR3 DNA: TGTGCCAGCAGTTTATCCCAAAGCCAATCACCCCTCCACTTT; CDR3 protein: CASSLSQSQSPLHF
V gene: TRBV7-3; clone size: many; J gene: TRBJ2-5; D gene: .; CDR3 DNA: TGTGCCAGCAGCTCCCTGGGGGGCCTACAAGAGACCCAGTACTTC; CDR3 protein: CASSSLGGLQETQYF
V gene: TRBV9; clone size: many; J gene: TRBJ2-3; D gene: TRBD1; CDR3 DNA: TGTGCCAGCAGCGTAACAGGGGGCGCACCGACAGATACGCAGTATTTT; CDR3 protein: CASSVTGGAPTDTQYF
V gene: TRBV6-2/TRBV6-3; clone size: .; J gene: TRBJ1-4; D gene: TRBD1; CDR3 DNA: TGTGCCAGCAGATCCGGGACAGGGTTGGGAGGCGAAAAACTCTTTTTT; CDR3 protein: CASRSGTGLGGEKLFF
V gene: TRBV7-3; clone size: many; J gene: TRBJ2-7; D gene: .; CDR3 DNA: TGTGCCAGCAGCTTCGGTTTTCGGGGATCCGAGCAGTACTTC; CDR3 protein: CASSFGFRGSEQYF
V gene: TRBV4-2; clone size: many; J gene: TRBJ2-1; D gene: TRBD2; CDR3 DNA: TGTGCCAGCAGCCAACTAGCGGGAGATCTGAATGAGCAGTTCTTC; CDR3 protein: CASSQLAGDLNEQFF
V gene: TRBV6-5; clone size: .; J gene: TRBJ2-3; D gene: TRBD1; CDR3 DNA: TGTGCCAGCAGTTCGATAGGACAGGGGCGATTTTGGACAGAAACGCAGTATTTT; CDR3 protein: CASSSIGQGRFWTETQYF
V gene: TRBV6-1; clone size: few; J gene: TRBJ2-5; D gene: .; CDR3 DNA: TGTGCCAGCATACCAGGATCTCGAGAGACCCGGTACTTC; CDR3 protein: CASIPGSRETRYF
V gene: TRBV2; clone size: many; J gene: TRBJ2-7; D gene: TRBD2; CDR3 DNA: TGTGCCAGCAGTGAAGGGGGCGGGAGGGCCTACGAGCAGTACTTC; CDR3 protein: CASSEGGGRAYEQYF
V gene: TRBV4-1; clone size: .; J gene: TRBJ2-2; D gene: TRBD1; CDR3 DNA: TGCGCCAGCAGCCTTCAGACAGGGGACACCGGGGAGCTGTTTTTT; CDR3 protein: CASSLQTGDTGELFF
V gene: TRBV27; clone size: few; J gene: TRBJ2-7; D gene: TRBD1; CDR3 DNA: TGTGCCAGCAGTTACACAGGGGGCGCGGTGATGGAGCAGTACTTC; CDR3 protein: CASSYTGGAVMEQYF
V gene: TRBV20-1; clone size: .; J gene: TRBJ2-2; D gene: .; CDR3 DNA: TGCAGTTCATCCAGGGCCGCGAACGCCGGGGAGCTGTTTTTT; CDR3 protein: CSSSRAANAGELFF
V gene: TRBV4-3; clone size: once; J gene: TRBJ2-7; D gene: TRBD2; CDR3 DNA: TGCGTCAGCAGCCAAGATTTAGCGGGAGTATACGAGCAGTACTTC; CDR3 protein: CVSSQDLAGVYEQYF
V gene: TRBV30; clone size: many; J gene: TRBJ1-1; D gene: .; CDR3 DNA: TGTGCCTGGAGTTACTTGAACACTGAAGCTTTCTTT; CDR3 protein: CAWSYLNTEAFF
V gene: TRBV7-9; clone size: many; J gene: TRBJ1-1; D gene: TRBD1; CDR3 DNA: TGTGCCAGCAGCTTAACAGGGGACACTGAAGCTTTCTTT; CDR3 protein: CASSLTGDTEAFF
V gene: TRBV2; clone size: many; J gene: TRBJ2-7; D gene: .; CDR3 DNA: TGTGCCAGCAGCCTCCGGGCCGCCGACCCATACGAGCAGTACTTC; CDR3 protein: CASSLRAADPYEQYF
V gene: TRBV19; clone size: many; J gene: TRBJ2-3; D gene: TRBD1; CDR3 DNA: TGTGCCAGTACTGGGACAGCGACAGATACGCAGTATTTT; CDR3 protein: CASTGTATDTQYF
V gene: TRBV10-3; clone size: many; J gene: TRBJ2-2; D gene: .; CDR3 DNA: TGTGCCATCAGTGAGGGCCGGACGAACACCGGGGAGCTGTTTTTT; CDR3 protein: CAISEGRTNTGELFF
V gene: TRBV20-1; clone size: many; J gene: TRBJ1-1; D gene: .; CDR3 DNA: TGCAGTGCTAGCAGGATCGCTGAAGCTTTCTTT; CDR3 protein: CSASRIAEAFF
V gene: TRBV6-5; clone size: many; J gene: TRBJ2-1; D gene: .; CDR3 DNA: TGTGCCAGCAGTTACTCTAGGTACTACAATGAGCAGTTCTTC; CDR3 protein: CASSYSRYYNEQFF
V gene: TRBV20-1; clone size: many; J gene: TRBJ2-2; D gene: .; CDR3 DNA: TGCAGTGCTAGGCCACCTCAGGGCTCCGGGGAGCTGTTTTTT; CDR3 protein: CSARPPQGSGELFF
V gene: TRBV7-3; clone size: many; J gene: TRBJ2-3; D gene: .; CDR3 DNA: TGTGCCAGCAGCTTAACGGAGGGGGCCGAAGGAGATACGCAGTATTTT; CDR3 protein: CASSLTEGAEGDTQYF
V gene: TRBV5-4; clone size: many; J gene: TRBJ2-1; D gene: .; CDR3 DNA: TGTGCCAGCAGCTTGGACAGCGGCTACAATGAGCAGTTCTTC; CDR3 protein: CASSLDSGYNEQFF
V gene: TRBV9; clone size: many; J gene: TRBJ2-1; D gene: .; CDR3 DNA: TGTGCCAGCAGCGTACCCCTAGCGAGCCCATACAATGAGCAGTTCTTC; CDR3 protein: CASSVPLASPYNEQFF
V gene: TRBV7-3; clone size: many; J gene: TRBJ2-5; D gene: TRBD2; CDR3 DNA: TGTGCCAGCAGCTTAAACGGGAGGGTCCAAGAGACCCAGTACTTC; CDR3 protein: CASSLNGRVQETQYF
V gene: TRBV6-1; clone size: many; J gene: TRBJ1-1; D gene: .; CDR3 DNA: TGTGCCAGCAGTGAAGTAGGGGGGAACACTGAAGCTTTCTTT; CDR3 protein: CASSEVGGNTEAFF
V gene: TRBV15; clone size: many; J gene: TRBJ2-3; D gene: TRBD1; CDR3 DNA: TGTGCCACCAGCAGGACAGGGGGCTCAAATACGCAGTATTTT; CDR3 protein: CATSRTGGSNTQYF
V gene: TRBV18; clone size: many; J gene: TRBJ1-1; D gene: .; CDR3 DNA: TGTGCCAGCTCACCAATAGGCGGAGAGAACACTGAAGCTTTCTTT; CDR3 protein: CASSPIGGENTEAFF
V gene: TRBV20-1; clone size: .; J gene: TRBJ2-7; D gene: TRBD2; CDR3 DNA: TGCACCCCTCGCGCCGCTAGCGGAACCTACAAGCAGTACTTC; CDR3 protein: CTPRAASGTYKQYF
V gene: TRBV14; clone size: many; J gene: TRBJ2-1; D gene: .; CDR3 DNA: TGTGCCAGCAGCCAACTCGACGGAAAGGGCAAGGTCGAGCAGTTCTTC; CDR3 protein: CASSQLDGKGKVEQFF
V gene: TRBV6-5; clone size: many; J gene: TRBJ1-5; D gene: .; CDR3 DNA: TGTGCCAGCAGTTACTCGGAAGGGGGCAATCAGCCCCAGCATTTT; CDR3 protein: CASSYSEGGNQPQHF
V gene: TRBV9; clone size: many; J gene: TRBJ2-7; D gene: TRBD1; CDR3 DNA: TGTGCCAGCAGCGCTAGGACAGGGAACTACGAGCAGTACTTC; CDR3 protein: CASSARTGNYEQYF
V gene: TRBV6-4; clone size: many; J gene: TRBJ2-1; D gene: TRBD1; CDR3 DNA: TGTGCCAGCAGTGCCTCGACAGGGGGCAATGAGCAGTTCTTC; CDR3 protein: CASSASTGGNEQFF